The 31 T cell receptor beta chains listed next were all sequenced from one sample in a study of T-cell memory formation after mild COVID-19. TCRdb re-derived calls from the 5' RACE reads in MiXCR, one entry per CDR3 protein. The table lists about 62,000 distinct CDR3 sequences, about a tenth of them singletons. Sequenced material: PBMCs or a T cell subset sorted from them (not recorded which). The receptors stem from a man between 18 and 35 years old who had mild COVID-19 (a few samples of this study predate the infection). Cell type and time point are not known.

This clonotype was seen only a few times. J is TRBJ2-1 and V is TRBV9, with unresolved D. Germline-derived CDR1 and CDR2 are SGDLS and YYNGEE. This CDR3 is built from 13 residues. Trimming took 4 bases from V and 5 from J, leaving 10 bases between them. CDR3 amino acids: CASSKAPHNEQFF. CDR3 DNA: TGTGCCAGCAGCAAAGCCCCCCACAATGAGCAGTTCTTC.

This clonotype was detected many times. The chain uses TRBV7-7 and TRBJ2-5, with TRBD2 identical over 11 bases. There are 18 residues in the CDR3. Germline CDR1 and CDR2: SSHAT and FNYEAQ (reference sequence). V lost 5 bases to trimming and J lost 2 bases; unmatched junction nucleotides: 13. In DNA, the CDR3 is TGTGCCAGCAGCCCCGGGACTAGCGGTGGGAACCCACAAGAGACCCAGTACTTC. This encodes CASSPGTSGGNPQETQYF.

This clonotype was observed a handful of times. V is TRBV15 and J is TRBJ2-7; perhaps TRBD1 as D (5 bases). This CDR3 region has 15 residues. Germline V CDR1 and CDR2: LNHNV, YYDKDF (reference sequence). The V and J ends lost 0 bases and 5 bases respectively, with 14 bases between them. CDR3 amino acids: CATSRDLRQGNEQYF. The CDR3 coding sequence is TGTGCCACCAGCAGAGATCTACGGCAGGGAAACGAGCAGTACTTC.

This clonotype has a count of ten or more. J is TRBJ2-1 and V is TRBV7-8; D is undetermined. The CDR3 loop spans 14 amino acids. Germline values: CDR1 SGHVS, CDR2 FQNEAQ. V was pared by 5 bases and J by 5 bases, with 13 bases between. The CDR3 region has the DNA TGTGCCAGCAGCCCGTATGTGAGCAACAATGAGCAGTTCTTC. It specifies CASSPYVSNNEQFF.

This clonotype was observed a few times. This rearrangement joins TRBV6-2 or TRBV6-3 to TRBJ1-1; tentatively, D is TRBD1 (5 bases). The V end was cut by 4 bases, the J end by 4 bases, with 19 bases between. The germline V gene encodes CDR1 MNHEY and CDR2 SVGEGT. The CDR3 is 16 amino acids. CDR3 nucleotides: TGTGCCAGCAGTTTCCTCAGGGCCGAAGTTGGCACTGAAGCTTTCTTT. Amino acid sequence: CASSFLRAEVGTEAFF.

This clonotype was observed a handful of times. The V and J genes are TRBV12-3 or TRBV12-4 and TRBJ1-1; D remains unclear. The CDR3 loop spans 13 amino acids. The V gene lost 8 bases and the J gene lost 0 bases, with 10 bases spanning the gap. The DNA for the CDR3 is TGTGCCAGCGCCAACAGCGTGAACACTGAAGCTTTCTTT. It is translated as CASANSVNTEAFF.

Worth noting for this clonotype: A much larger clone is a single base away; this may be a read error. V and J are TRBV5-6 and TRBJ2-7; possibly TRBD1 for D (6 bases). The CDR3 contains 13 residues. Germline CDR1 reads SGHDT; CDR2 reads YYEEEE. The V end lost 2 bases, the J end lost 2 bases, and 8 bases lay between the germline ends. As DNA, the CDR3 is TGTGCCAGCAGCTTCGACAGGACCTACGAGCAGTACGTC. As protein: CASSFDRTYEQYV.

The chain is built from TRBV6-5 and TRBJ1-5; 9 nucleotides match TRBD1. After removal of 5 bases from V and 6 bases from J, the junction contained 8 bases not matched to a gene. The CDR3 loop spans 15 amino acids. Germline CDR1 reads MNHEY; CDR2 reads SVGAGI. CDR3 DNA sequence: TGTGCCAGCAGTCCACAGGGGGCCCCCAGTCAGCCCCAGCATTTT. Protein product: CASSPQGAPSQPQHF.

This clonotype was counted ten times or more. The V and J genes are TRBV7-6 and TRBJ2-1; maybe TRBD2 (6 bases). The germline gives CDR1 SGHVS, CDR2 FNYEAQ. V was shortened by 5 bases and J by 4 bases, with 9 bases between the two germline ends. The CDR3 is 13 amino acids. The CDR3 reads CASSPRGYNEQFF. CDR3 bases: TGTGCCAGCAGCCCCCGGGGGTACAATGAGCAGTTCTTC.

The chain combines TRBV7-8 with TRBJ2-7, with D unclear. Trimming removed 5 bases from V and 0 bases from J, with 14 bases in between. The CDR3 covers 15 residues. Looked up from germline, CDR1 is SGHVS and CDR2 is FQNEAQ. The CDR3 loop reads CASSPTGLYSYEQYF. Written as DNA, the CDR3 is TGTGCCAGCAGCCCTACCGGGCTATACTCCTACGAGCAGTACTTC. The full variable domain, completed using reference TRBV7-8 and TRBJ2-7, is GAGVSQSPRYKVAKRGQDVALRCDPISGHVSLFWYQQALGQGPEFLTYFQNEAQLDKSGLPSDRFFAERPEGSVSTLKIQRTQQEDSAVYLCASSPTGLYSYEQYFGPGTRLTVT.

The chain uses TRBV12-3 or TRBV12-4 and TRBJ1-5, with D hard to call. The V end lost 3 bases, the J end lost 0 bases, and 9 bases lay between the germline ends. This CDR3 has 15 amino acids. DNA of the CDR3: TGTGCCAGCAGTTTGGATCTTTATAGCAATCAGCCCCAGCATTTT. Its protein product is CASSLDLYSNQPQHF.

This clonotype was counted at least ten times. The V and J genes are TRBV29-1 and TRBJ1-2; no clear D gene. This CDR3 has 13 amino acids. The germline V and J ends were trimmed by 6 bases and 7 bases, with 18 bases remaining between them. Germline V gives CDR1 SQVTM, CDR2 ANQGSEA. The CDR3 DNA sequence: TGCAGCGTCGCAAGCCGGTGGGCGGTTGGCTACACCTTC. It encodes CSVASRWAVGYTF.

This rearrangement joins TRBV7-2 to TRBJ1-1, with D possibly matching TRBD1 (5 bases). The germline CDR1 and CDR2 sequences are SGHTA and FQGNSA. Deletions cut 5 bases from V and 5 bases from J, with 9 bases between. The CDR3 length is 12 residues. CDR3 in amino acids: CASSVEGTEAFF. For the CDR3, the DNA is TGTGCCAGCAGCGTCGAGGGGACTGAAGCTTTCTTT.

Only a few counts were recorded for this clonotype. V is TRBV7-9 and J is TRBJ1-1; D gene unclear. Germline CDR1 is SEHNR and CDR2 is FQNEAQ (reference sequence). Trimming took 3 bases from V and 1 from J, leaving 6 bases between them. The CDR3 has 13 residues. CDR3 nucleotides: TGTGCCAGCAGCTTTGACCCGAACACTGAAGCTTTCTTT. The encoded protein is CASSFDPNTEAFF.

This clonotype showed up many times. This chain uses TRBV12-3 or TRBV12-4 with TRBJ2-3; 7 nucleotides line up with TRBD1. CDR3 length equals 15 residues. J gave up 1 base and V 3 bases, and 4 bases lay outside the gene matches. For the CDR3, the DNA is TGTGCCAGCAGTTTGGCACAGGGGCGCACAGATACGCAGTATTTT. Its translation is CASSLAQGRTDTQYF.

This clonotype has a handful of counts. The CDR3 protein is CASRTSGGPDTQYF. DNA of the CDR3: TGTGCCAGCAGAACTAGCGGGGGGCCAGATACGCAGTATTTT. The V gene is TRBV12-3 or TRBV12-4, the J gene TRBJ2-3; the match to TRBD2 covers 12 bases. With 6 bases clipped from V and 4 bases from J, the junction kept 2 bases outside the gene matches. The CDR3 is made up of 14 amino acids.

The CDR3 spells CASSFAGADTQYF. The CDR3 DNA reads as TGTGCCAGCAGCTTCGCGGGGGCTGATACGCAGTATTTT. The chain links TRBV11-2 to TRBJ2-3; D is perhaps TRBD2 (7 bases). V was pared by 3 bases and J by 6 bases, with 10 bases between. The CDR3 is 13 amino acids. Looked up from germline, CDR1 is SGHAT and CDR2 is FQNNGV.

This clonotype came up many times. The V gene is TRBV4-3, the J gene TRBJ2-3; 11 bases are a match to TRBD1. The CDR3 loop spans 15 amino acids. V shed 3 bases and J 8 bases; nucleotides not matched to a gene: 7. The germline V gene encodes CDR1 LGHNA and CDR2 YSLEER. CDR3 protein: CASSQAGTGGGTQYF. Here the CDR3 DNA reads TGCGCCAGCAGCCAGGCCGGGACAGGGGGAGGTACGCAGTATTTT.

The gene calls are TRBV15 and TRBJ1-5; D not certain. Germline values: CDR1 LNHNV, CDR2 YYDKDF (reference sequence). V was trimmed by 1 base and J by 9 bases, leaving 16 bases between them. CDR3 length: 15 amino acids. In DNA, the CDR3 is TGTGCCACCAGCAGAGGTGTCATGGAGGATAGGCCCCAGCATTTT. Its translation is CATSRGVMEDRPQHF.

This sequence joins TRBV7-2 and TRBJ2-2, with D tentatively TRBD2 (5 bases). This CDR3 spans 13 amino acids. The germline V gene encodes CDR1 SGHTA and CDR2 FQGNSA. V was trimmed by 5 bases and J by 5 bases, leaving 9 bases between them. CDR3 residues: CASSGAVTGELFF. The CDR3 DNA is TGTGCCAGCAGCGGAGCGGTGACCGGGGAGCTGTTTTTT.

This clonotype was counted many times. The rearrangement links TRBV5-1 to TRBJ2-1; perhaps TRBD1 as D (6 bases). This CDR3 comprises 15 residues. V shed 3 bases and J shed 1 base, with 11 bases lying between them. Germline V CDR1 and CDR2: SGHRS, YFSETQ. The CDR3 bases are TGCGCCAGCAGCTCAGGGGCCCCTTCCTACAATGAGCAGTTCTTC. The encoded protein is CASSSGAPSYNEQFF.

The sample holds many counts of this clonotype. The CDR3 coding sequence is TGTGCCAGCAGCCAAATCGGGGGTGGCAGGACTAGCGGGTACTACGAGCAGTACTTC. Translation: CASSQIGGGRTSGYYEQYF. V and J are TRBV4-2 and TRBJ2-7, with 11 bases fitting TRBD2. Germline CDR1 is LGHNA and CDR2 is YNFKEQ. Trimming cost V 2 bases and J 3 bases; bases outside gene matches: 15. The CDR3 loop spans 19 amino acids.

This clonotype showed up many times. The chain links TRBV5-1 to TRBJ2-2; D is uncertain. V dropped 4 bases and J dropped 8 bases, with 12 bases sitting between them. Germline V CDR1 and CDR2: SGHRS, YFSETQ. The CDR3 loop spans 13 amino acids. CDR3 residues: CASSPQGSGELFF. CDR3 DNA sequence: TGCGCCAGCAGCCCCCAAGGGTCGGGGGAGCTGTTTTTT.

The rearrangement uses TRBV12-3 or TRBV12-4 and TRBJ1-2, with 10 bases fitting TRBD1. There are 14 residues in the CDR3. Trimming cost V 5 bases and J 8 bases; bases outside gene matches: 8. Here the CDR3 reads CASSLTGGSWGYTF. The CDR3 DNA reads TGTGCCAGCAGTCTGACAGGGGGCAGCTGGGGCTACACCTTC.

This clonotype was seen repeatedly, ten times or more. The chain joins TRBV7-2 to TRBJ2-3, with a possible D match to TRBD1 (5 bases). CDR3 length: 14 residues. The V end was cut by 5 bases, the J end by 2 bases, with 11 bases between. Germline V lookup: CDR1 SGHTA, CDR2 FQGNSA. The chain's CDR3 is CASSIATDTDTQYF. The CDR3 DNA reads as TGTGCCAGCAGCATCGCGACAGACACAGATACGCAGTATTTT.

This clonotype came up a few times. The chain recombines TRBV7-2 with TRBJ2-7; TRBD1 matches at 8 bases. The germline V gene encodes CDR1 SGHTA and CDR2 FQGNSA. The CDR3 contains 15 residues. Losses at the gene ends were 3 bases for V and 3 bases for J; bases not matched to a gene: 7. The CDR3 sequence is CASSLSGQDFYEQYF. In nucleotides, the CDR3 is TGTGCCAGCAGCTTGTCGGGACAGGACTTCTACGAGCAGTACTTC.

This clonotype has only a few counts. An end of the junction differs from the germline gene, which may be a read error. This chain uses TRBV10-1 with TRBJ2-7, with D hard to call. CDR3 length: 8 residues. Germline-derived CDR1 and CDR2 are WNHNN and SYGVQD (reference sequence). The CDR3 sequence is CALRRPRF. The DNA of the CDR3 is TGCGCTCTCCGGCGACCCCGTTTC.

This clonotype was detected a few times. J is TRBJ2-5 and V is TRBV12-3 or TRBV12-4, with D perhaps TRBD2 (7 bases). This CDR3 is built from 14 residues. V lost 0 bases to trimming and J lost 5 bases, with 10 bases between them. The CDR3 is CASSLAGGPETQYF. CDR3 bases: TGTGCCAGCAGTTTAGCGGGGGGGCCGGAGACCCAGTACTTC.

The table lists this clonotype with many counts. The chain combines TRBV7-9 with TRBJ2-5; perhaps D is TRBD1 or TRBD2 (5 bases each). The V gene's germline CDR1 is SEHNR and CDR2 FQNEAQ (reference sequence). The CDR3 runs to 13 residues. Trimming removed 1 base at V and 5 bases at J, with 8 bases between. CDR3 region: CASSLVGTETQYF. The CDR3 DNA follows: TGTGCCAGCAGCTTAGTTGGGACGGAGACCCAGTACTTC.

This clonotype was counted between two and nine times. The rearrangement uses TRBV7-2 and TRBJ2-1, with 8 positions matching TRBD2. CDR1 is SGHTA, CDR2 FQGNSA, per germline. The V and J ends lost 0 bases and 3 bases, in that order; junction bases with no gene match: 7. This CDR3 spans 17 amino acids. The DNA for the CDR3 is TGTGCCAGCAGCTTAGCCGGGGGGGCCCCAATCTACAATGAGCAGTTCTTC. Its protein product is CASSLAGGAPIYNEQFF.

This clonotype has just a few counts. The chain uses TRBV5-5 and TRBJ2-5; D is uncertain. V lost 3 bases and J 5 bases, leaving 8 bases between the germline ends. In germline, CDR1 is SGHKS, CDR2 YYEKEE (reference sequence). This CDR3 contains 12 residues. The CDR3 DNA reads TGTGCCAGCAGCTCACCCCGGGAGACCCAGTACTTC. This sequence encodes CASSSPRETQYF.